This TCR beta chain is from a study of CD8 T cells in Susac syndrome. Sequencing of TCR beta was performed on blood CD8+ T cells and on blood CD4+ T cells. It was with random hexamers that roughly 0.45 to 1 ug RNA was reverse transcribed. The method of amplification for TCR beta CDR3 was immunoSEQ multiplex PCR, covering 54 Vbeta and 13 Jbeta. TCRdb passed the immunoSEQ multiplex PCR reads through MiXCR, listing each CDR3 protein once. The repertoire holds about 130,000 distinct CDR3 sequences, about 95% seen once, with under 0.2% in the top ten. The ends were cut back, 2 bases at V and 8 bases at J, with 25 bases in the middle. The CDR3 loop spans 18 amino acids. CDR1 is MNHEY, CDR2 SVGAGI, per germline.

Sequencing used CD8+ T cells from PBMCs. The chain joins TRBV6-5 to TRBJ2-1, with a tentative D call TRBD1 (5 bases). This sequence originates from a human donor with Susac syndrome. The DNA of the CDR3 is TGTGCCAGCAGTTACACTGCCCCGTCTACCCTGGGGCGAGATGAGCAGTTCTTC. Its protein is CASSYTAPSTLGRDEQFF.